The subject of this entry is one T cell receptor beta chain. There are many counts of this clonotype. The antigen it binds to is not known. Per-base qualities were not stored, and no clone one base away is much larger. The data were obtained in a study of identical twins (dated by TCRdb to 2015 to 2016). In the study overall: To test whether fetal clonotypes persist, this study deep-sequenced TCR alpha and beta repertoires from monozygotic twins, from unrelated adults of various ages, and from cord blood. To rule out contamination, the twin experiments were replicated at different times with different library preparation protocols. Broader findings and caveats from the paper: In monozygotic twins, out-of-frame TCR alpha sharing was systematically underestimated by recombination models, although the models agreed with sharing between unrelated individuals. Abundant cord blood beta clonotypes carried fewer insertions; young adult naive repertoires showed a weaker similar trend, while memory repertoires showed none. Invariant T cells such as MAIT and iNKT could partly confound zero-insertion analyses, though diverse VJ usage argued against this for most clonotypes. Out-of-frame TCR alpha sequences shared between twins showed an excess of low generation-probability sequences compared with coincidental sharing between unrelated individuals. In beta out-of-frame sequences, excess twin sharing was weaker, because having fewer shared sequences lowered the signal-to-noise ratio. Because the same donors could not be followed over many years, the conclusions relied on cross-sectional statistical analysis.

The V and J ends are trimmed by 7 bases and 8 bases, leaving 20 bases between them. The cysteine opens and the phenylalanine closes a CDR3 of 14 amino acids. Solely the CDR3 DNA is kept, with 42 bases framed from the first base. Every donor was a healthy Caucasian. Preparation of the library involved 5' RACE. The instrument given in TCRdb is Illumina HiSeq 2000. A universal primer binding site was added through template switching, and the final cDNA carried a unique molecular identifier so that TCR cDNA molecules could be counted accurately. Specific primers in the conserved constant-segment region were used to synthesize first-strand cDNA for the TCR alpha and beta chains. To control for contamination, each cDNA library was double barcoded with a SMART-Mk sample barcode plus Illumina barcodes. TruSeq adapter sequences along with Illumina sample barcodes were introduced in two successive PCR steps. Sequencing of the TCR alpha and beta cDNA libraries was done on the Illumina HiSeq platform using custom primers. Regarding the original processing steps: Unique molecular identifiers were extracted from raw reads with MiGEC, and CDR3 positions were determined with MiXCR. Recombination models were inferred per individual with the repgenHMM and IGoR tools using an EM algorithm. Shared clonotypes were analyzed with the tcR package in R, and sharing was normalized by the product of cloneset sizes. To study raw recombination without the effects of thymic and clonal selection, out-of-frame nonproductive sequences were analyzed. TCRdb reanalyzed the raw reads on its own, using fastp at Q25 for trimming and MiXCR for clone calling, and kept in-frame beta chains. All rows with the same CDR3 protein become a single entry with the most common DNA and genes. Clone size and V and J calls follow TCRdb, not the original study. The sample profile shows 1.5 million to 2 million distinct CDR3 sequences; around 33% of them were found once. The ten most abundant clones make up around 0.3% of the sample.

Sequencing was done on a sample of cord blood. The TCR was taken from a newborn girl in good health. The chain couples TRBV12-3 or TRBV12-4 to TRBJ1-2, with no confident D gene call. The CDR3 sequence is CASTFIPFTRGYTF. The DNA sequence is given as TGTGCCAGCACATTTATCCCCTTTACGAGAGGCTACACCTTC.